The 5 T cell receptor beta chains in this list originate from one sample, sequenced in a study of T-cell reconstitution after alpha-beta-depleted transplantation in children. Unique molecular identifiers were built into the TCRbeta library. TCRdb reprocessed the PCR reads with MiXCR, giving one entry per CDR3 protein. The sample includes 280,000 or so distinct CDR3 sequences, 9.5% to 13% of them seen just once. The sequenced sample was peripheral blood, obtained 180 days after TCRalphabeta/CD19-depleted stem cell transplant. These receptors all come from a male patient aged 2 to 9 who had a stem cell transplant for chronic granulomatous disease, so the T cells may come from the graft donor.

The chain couples TRBV28 to TRBJ2-4; 11 bases are shared with TRBD2. This CDR3 has 18 residues. CDR1 and CDR2 (germline): MDHEN, SYDVKM. V trimming: 7 bases; J trimming: 0 bases; junction bases outside the gene matches: 11. CDR3 DNA: TGTGCCAGCAATCTAGCGGGAGGTGGTATGGAAGCCAAAAACATTCAGTACTTC. It specifies CASNLAGGGMEAKNIQYF.

This sequence joins TRBV15 and TRBJ2-5; D gene unclear. This CDR3 contains 14 residues. The germline gives CDR1 LNHNV, CDR2 YYDKDF (reference sequence). The V gene lost 2 bases and the J gene lost 2 bases, with 9 bases spanning the gap. Here the CDR3 DNA reads TGTGCCACCAGCAGATTAGGCAGGCAAGAGACCCAGTACTTC. It is translated as CATSRLGRQETQYF. Filled out from reference TRBV15 and TRBJ2-5, the complete variable domain reads DAMVIQNPRYQVTQFGKPVTLSCSQTLNHNVMYWYQQKSSQAPKLLFHYYDKDFNNEADTPDNFQSRRPNTSFCFLDIRSPGLGDTAMYLCATSRLGRQETQYFGPGTRLLVL.

The chain joins TRBV7-9 to TRBJ2-3, with TRBD1 identical over 9 bases. Trimming took 1 base from V and 3 from J; bases not matched to a gene: 5. CDR3 size: 16 residues. Germline-derived CDR1 and CDR2 are SEHNR and FQNEAQ (reference sequence). Written as DNA, the CDR3 is TGTGCCAGCAGCTTAGGGGACAGGGTAAGGACAGATACGCAGTATTTT. Translating it yields CASSLGDRVRTDTQYF.

The chain recombines TRBV5-5 with TRBJ2-2; unclear D gene. From germline, CDR1 is SGHKS and CDR2 YYEKEE (reference sequence). CDR3 size: 14 residues. V was trimmed by 0 bases and J by 6 bases, leaving 9 bases between them. CDR3 loop: CASSLGLHSGELFF. The DNA for the CDR3 is TGTGCCAGCAGCTTGGGGCTACACTCCGGGGAGCTGTTTTTT.

This clonotype was seen at least ten times. The rearrangement joins TRBV20-1 to TRBJ2-3; 7 nucleotides match TRBD2. V shed 1 base and J 2 bases; nucleotides not matched to a gene: 3. The germline V gene encodes CDR1 DFQATT and CDR2 SNEGSKA (reference sequence). The CDR3 contains 14 residues. The CDR3 loop reads CSARGGGDTDTQYF. DNA of the CDR3: TGCAGTGCTAGAGGGGGGGGGGACACAGATACGCAGTATTTT.